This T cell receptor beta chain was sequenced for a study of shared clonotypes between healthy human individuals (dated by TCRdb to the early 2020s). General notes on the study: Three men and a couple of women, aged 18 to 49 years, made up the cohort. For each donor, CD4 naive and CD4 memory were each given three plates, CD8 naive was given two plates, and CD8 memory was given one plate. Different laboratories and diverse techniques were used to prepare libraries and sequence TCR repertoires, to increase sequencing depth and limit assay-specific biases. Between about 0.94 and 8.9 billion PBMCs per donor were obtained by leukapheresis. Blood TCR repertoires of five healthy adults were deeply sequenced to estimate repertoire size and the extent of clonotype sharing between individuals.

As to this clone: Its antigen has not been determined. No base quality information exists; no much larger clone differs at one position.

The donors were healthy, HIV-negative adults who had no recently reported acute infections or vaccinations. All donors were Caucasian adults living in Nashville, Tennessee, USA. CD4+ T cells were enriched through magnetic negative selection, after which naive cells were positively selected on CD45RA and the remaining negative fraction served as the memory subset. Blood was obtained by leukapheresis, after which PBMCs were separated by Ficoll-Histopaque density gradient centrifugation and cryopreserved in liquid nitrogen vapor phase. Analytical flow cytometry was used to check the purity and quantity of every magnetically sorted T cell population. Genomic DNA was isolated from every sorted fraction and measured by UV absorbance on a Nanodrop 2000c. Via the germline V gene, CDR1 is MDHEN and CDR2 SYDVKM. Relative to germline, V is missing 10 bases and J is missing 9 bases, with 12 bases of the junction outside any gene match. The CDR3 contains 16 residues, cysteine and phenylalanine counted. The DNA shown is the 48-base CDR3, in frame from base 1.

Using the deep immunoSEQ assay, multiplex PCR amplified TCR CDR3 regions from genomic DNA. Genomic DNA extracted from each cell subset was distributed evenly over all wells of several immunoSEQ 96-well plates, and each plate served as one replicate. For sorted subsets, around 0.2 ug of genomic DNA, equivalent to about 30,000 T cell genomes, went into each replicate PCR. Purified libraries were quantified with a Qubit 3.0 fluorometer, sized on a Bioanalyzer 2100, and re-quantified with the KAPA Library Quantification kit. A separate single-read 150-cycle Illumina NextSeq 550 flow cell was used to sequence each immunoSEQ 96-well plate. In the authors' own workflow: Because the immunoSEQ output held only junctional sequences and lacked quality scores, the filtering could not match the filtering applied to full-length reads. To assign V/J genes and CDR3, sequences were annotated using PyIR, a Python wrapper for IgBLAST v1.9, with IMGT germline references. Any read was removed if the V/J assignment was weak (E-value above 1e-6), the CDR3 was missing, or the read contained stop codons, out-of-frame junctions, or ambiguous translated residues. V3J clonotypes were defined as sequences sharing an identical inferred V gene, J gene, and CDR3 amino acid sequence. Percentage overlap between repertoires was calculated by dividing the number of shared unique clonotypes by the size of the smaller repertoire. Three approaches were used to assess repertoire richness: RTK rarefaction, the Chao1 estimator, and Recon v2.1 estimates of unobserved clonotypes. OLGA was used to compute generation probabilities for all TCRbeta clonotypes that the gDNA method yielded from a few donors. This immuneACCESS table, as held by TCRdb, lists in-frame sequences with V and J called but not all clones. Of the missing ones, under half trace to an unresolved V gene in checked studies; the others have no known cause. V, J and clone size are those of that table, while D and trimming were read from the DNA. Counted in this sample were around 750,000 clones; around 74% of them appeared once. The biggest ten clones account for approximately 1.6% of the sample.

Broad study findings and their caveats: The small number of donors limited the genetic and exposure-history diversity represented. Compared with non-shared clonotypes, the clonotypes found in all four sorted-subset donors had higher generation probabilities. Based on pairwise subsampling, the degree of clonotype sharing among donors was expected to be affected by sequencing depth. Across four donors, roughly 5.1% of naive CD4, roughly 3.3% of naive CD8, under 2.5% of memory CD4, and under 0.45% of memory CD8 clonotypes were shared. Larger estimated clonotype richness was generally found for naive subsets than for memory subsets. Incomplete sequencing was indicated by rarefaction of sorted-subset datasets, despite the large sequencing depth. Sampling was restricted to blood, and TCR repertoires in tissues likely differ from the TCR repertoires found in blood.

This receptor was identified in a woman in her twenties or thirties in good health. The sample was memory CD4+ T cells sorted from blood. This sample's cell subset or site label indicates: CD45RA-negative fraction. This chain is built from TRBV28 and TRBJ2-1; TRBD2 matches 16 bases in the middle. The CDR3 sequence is CATAGQGLAGGVEQFF. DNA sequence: TGTGCCACCGCGGGACAGGGACTAGCGGGAGGGGTTGAGCAGTTCTTC.